Here is one T cell receptor (beta chain) with its context. What it binds is not known. One entry per CDR3 protein results from TCRdb running MiXCR on the 5' RACE reads. The data show 300,000 or so distinct CDR3 sequences, with around 8.6% seen just once and about 3% held by the top ten. The length of the CDR3 is 16 residues. Trimming took off 5 bases at V and 0 bases at J, with 15 bases between the two ends. These data are taken from a study of T cells after yellow fever vaccination. Study details: SMART-Seq v4 Ultra Low Input prepared the low-cell-number fractions.

Overall study results and limits: Most clones from primary vaccination resurfaced after the booster (approximately 95% CD4, around 91% CD8).

The clonotype was recovered from a man between 18 and 29 years old who received the YFV17D yellow fever vaccine. The chain carries TRBV12-3 or TRBV12-4 and TRBJ2-3; D unclear. The sample in question was CD4+ T cells sorted from PBMCs, obtained 5 days after the yellow fever booster vaccination. The CDR3, as DNA: TGTGCCAGCAGTCCTGCCGGTGACGGAAGCACAGATACGCAGTATTTT. Translated: CASSPAGDGSTDTQYF.